The rows below give T cell receptor beta chains drawn from one sample of a study of T cell repertoires in cytomegalovirus infection. These receptors lack a known antigen. MiXCR was run by TCRdb on the reads, yielding one entry per CDR3 protein. The repertoire has roughly 570,000 distinct CDR3 sequences, around 40% of them found once; the top ten carry about half. Here the sequenced sample was cultured PBMCs, taken from culture after CMV antigen stimulation. The receptors shown here come from a human donor in good health (CMV status not recorded). Some clones in this sample may be carry-over from other donors' samples. Both conserved end residues are part of each CDR3. A D gene is named only where the DNA matches it firmly. A clone size is listed for some rows: how often the clone was seen (once, few, many), or a class if it is expanded.

D	size	J	V	DNA	CDR3
TRBD2	.	TRBJ2-1	TRBV5-1	TGCGCCAGCAGCCCCGAACCCCCCGGGACTAGCCTACATGAGCAGTTCTTC	CASSPEPPGTSLHEQFF
.	.	TRBJ2-7	TRBV19	TGTGCCAGTAGTATTGTACAGGGTAACGAGCAGTACTTC	CASSIVQGNEQYF
.	.	TRBJ2-7	TRBV5-1	TGCGCCAGCTCACGCCCGGGAACCTACGAGCAGTACTTC	CASSRPGTYEQYF
TRBD2	.	TRBJ2-1	TRBV7-2	TGTGCCAGCAGCAAGGGACTAGTCCGCTCCTACAATGAGCAGTTCTTC	CASSKGLVRSYNEQFF
.	.	TRBJ1-5	TRBV6-2/TRBV6-3	TGTGCCAGCAGTTCGACAACGGGAGGTAGTCAGCCCCAGCATTTT	CASSSTTGGSQPQHF
TRBD2	.	TRBJ2-1	TRBV5-6	TGTGCCAGCAGCACCGGGACTAGCGGGAGAATGGGCTACAATGAGCAGTTCTTC	CASSTGTSGRMGYNEQFF
TRBD2	.	TRBJ2-3	TRBV7-2	TGTGCCAGCAGCTTGGTGTCGGGGGGGCCAGATACGCAGTATTTT	CASSLVSGGPDTQYF
.	few	TRBJ1-1	TRBV6-1	TGTGCCAGCAGGATCCTTGGGCTGAACACTGAAGCTTTCTTT	CASRILGLNTEAFF
.	.	TRBJ2-1	TRBV12-3/TRBV12-4	TGTGCCAGCAGCCCCAGCGTGTACAATGAGCAGTTCTTC	CASSPSVYNEQFF
.	.	TRBJ1-5	TRBV27	TGTGCCAGCAGTTTGGTCAACGGGGAGCCCCAGCATTTT	CASSLVNGEPQHF
TRBD2	.	TRBJ2-4	TRBV7-2	TGTGCCAGCAGCTTAGTGCGGGGGGGGGACATTCAGTACTTC	CASSLVRGGDIQYF
.	many	TRBJ2-2	TRBV7-2	TGTGCCAGCAGCCCCCGCCAGGGCGCCGGGGAGCTGTTTTTT	CASSPRQGAGELFF